These 31 T cell receptor beta chains originate from one sample sequenced in a study of T-cell memory formation after mild COVID-19. TCRdb called the 5' RACE reads again in MiXCR, with one record for every CDR3 protein. This table has about 110,000 distinct CDR3 sequences, 18% appearing once. Sequenced material: PBMCs or a T cell subset sorted from them (not recorded which). These receptor sequences come from a man aged 18-30 years who had mild COVID-19 (a few samples of this study predate the infection). Cell type and time point are not known.

This clonotype was detected only a few times. This chain links TRBV5-1 with TRBJ2-3, with TRBD2 matching 13 bases. Losses at the gene ends were 5 bases for V and 3 bases for J; bases not matched to a gene: 6. CDR3 length: 16 amino acids. Germline CDR1 SGHRS, CDR2 YFSETQ. The CDR3 DNA follows: TGCGCCAGCAGGAGGACTAGCGGGGGCCCGACAGATACGCAGTATTTT. As protein: CASRRTSGGPTDTQYF.

This clonotype appeared a few times. The V call is TRBV3-1, the J call TRBJ2-3, with a possible D match to TRBD2 (6 bases). Germline assignment: CDR1 LGHDT and CDR2 YNNKEL (reference sequence). V gave up 4 bases and J gave up 0 bases, with 14 bases separating them. This CDR3 region has 16 residues. The CDR3 coding sequence is TGTGCCAGCAGCCGGGGACTTTTCTCTAGCACAGATACGCAGTATTTT. Its translation is CASSRGLFSSTDTQYF.

This clonotype was detected ten times or more. The rearrangement uses TRBV7-3 and TRBJ2-2; 10 nucleotides match TRBD1. J lost 7 bases, V lost 4 bases, and 6 bases had no gene match. The germline CDR1 and CDR2 sequences are SGHTA and FQGTGA. The CDR3 runs to 15 residues. The CDR3 region is CASSYQGQGHGELFF. The DNA of the CDR3 is TGTGCCAGCAGCTATCAGGGACAGGGGCACGGGGAGCTGTTTTTT.

The chain joins TRBV11-2 to TRBJ2-1; D might be TRBD2 (7 bases). Trimming pared 3 bases from V and 8 bases from J, leaving 17 bases between. Germline values: CDR1 SGHAT, CDR2 FQNNGV. The CDR3 runs to 15 residues. This CDR3 is CASSFEWGGRDEQFF. For the CDR3, the DNA is TGTGCCAGCAGCTTCGAGTGGGGGGGCCGGGATGAGCAGTTCTTC.

This clonotype was observed many times. CDR3 sequence reads: CASSLRDRANTGELFF. CDR3 sequence (DNA): TGTGCCAGCAGCTTACGAGACAGGGCGAACACCGGGGAGCTGTTTTTT. The chain carries TRBV7-3 and TRBJ2-2, with 7 bases matching TRBD1. V trimming: 2 bases; J trimming: 0 bases; junction bases outside the gene matches: 3. This CDR3 spans 16 amino acids. The germline V gene has CDR1 SGHTA and CDR2 FQGTGA. The complete variable domain, with remaining parts taken from reference TRBV7-3 and TRBJ2-2, reads GAGVSQTPSNKVTEKGKYVELRCDPISGHTALYWYRQSLGQGPEFLIYFQGTGAADDSGLPNDRFFAVRPEGSVSTLKIQRTERGDSAVYLCASSLRDRANTGELFFGEGSRLTVL.

This clonotype has a count of ten or more. The V gene is TRBV5-1, the J gene TRBJ2-3, with a tentative D call TRBD2 (6 bases). Trimming shortened V by 4 bases and J by 6 bases, and 18 bases separated the two germline ends. This CDR3 is 15 amino acids long. The germline CDR1 and CDR2 sequences are SGHRS and YFSETQ. CDR3 loop: CASSIGLTRGDTQYF. CDR3 DNA: TGCGCCAGCAGCATTGGTCTGACCCGGGGGGATACGCAGTATTTT.

This clonotype was seen more than once but under ten times. J is TRBJ2-7 and V is TRBV10-1, with D possibly TRBD2 on 5 matching bases. Per germline, CDR1 WNHNN and CDR2 SYGVQD (reference sequence). V shed 2 bases and J shed 5 bases, with 10 bases lying between them. The CDR3 length is 13 residues. CDR3 region: CASSERPGDEQYF. In nucleotides, the CDR3 is TGCGCCAGCAGTGAGAGACCCGGGGACGAGCAGTACTTC.

CDR3 region: CSALSPGHPGEQYV. The CDR3 DNA sequence: TGCAGTGCGCTCTCCCCGGGCCATCCGGGCGAGCAGTACGTC. The chain carries TRBV20-1 and TRBJ2-7; no clear D gene. The CDR3 is 14 residues long. The V end was cut by 6 bases, the J end by 6 bases, with 21 bases between. Germline V gene sequence: CDR1 DFQATT, CDR2 SNEGSKA (reference sequence).

This clonotype was seen more than once but under ten times. The rearrangement links TRBV5-6 to TRBJ2-3, with 7 bases lining up with TRBD2. J lost 6 bases, V lost 2 bases, and 12 bases had no gene match. The CDR3 length is 16 residues. Germline V gives CDR1 SGHDT, CDR2 YYEEEE. The CDR3, as DNA: TGTGCCAGCAGCTTCTATTTGACTAGCTCTCGTGATACGCAGTATTTT. Encoded protein: CASSFYLTSSRDTQYF.

V gene TRBV20-1 combines with J gene TRBJ2-7; 11 bases are shared with TRBD1. Germline assignment: CDR1 DFQATT and CDR2 SNEGSKA (reference sequence). V shed 3 bases and J 0 bases; nucleotides not matched to a gene: 4. The CDR3 covers 15 residues. The DNA of the CDR3 is TGCAGTGCTAGTTCCGGGACAGGGGGCTCCTACGAGCAGTACGTC. This sequence encodes CSASSGTGGSYEQYV.

The chain is built from TRBV20-1 and TRBJ2-5, with D hard to call. CDR1 and CDR2 (germline): DFQATT, SNEGSKA (reference sequence). This CDR3 is built from 12 residues. Trimming took off 6 bases at V and 5 bases at J, with 13 bases between the two ends. In DNA, the CDR3 is TGCAGTGCCACCCTCCTCCCGGAGACCCAGTACTTC. Its translation: CSATLLPETQYF.

This clonotype was counted between two and nine times. The chain combines TRBV20-1 with TRBJ2-5; D not resolved. Germline values: CDR1 DFQATT, CDR2 SNEGSKA (reference sequence). The CDR3 contains 11 residues. Trimming removed 6 bases from V and 5 bases from J, with 10 bases in between. CDR3 sequence: CSARKEETQYF. The CDR3 DNA reads as TGCAGTGCGCGAAAGGAGGAGACCCAGTACTTC.

The chain is built from TRBV20-1 and TRBJ1-3; no clear D gene. CDR3 length: 13 residues. Trimming removed 2 bases from V and 4 bases from J, with 9 bases in between. The germline V gene encodes CDR1 DFQATT and CDR2 SNEGSKA (reference sequence). The CDR3 DNA sequence: TGCAGTGCTAGACAGACTTCGGGAAACACCATATATTTT. Amino acids: CSARQTSGNTIYF.

This clonotype has ten or more counts. The chain carries TRBV7-2 and TRBJ2-3; D uncertain. Trimming cost V 0 bases and J 4 bases, with 8 bases left between them. CDR1 and CDR2 from the germline V gene are SGHTA and FQGNSA. CDR3 length: 14 amino acids. CDR3 in DNA: TGTGCCAGCAGCTTAGCCATCCAAGCAGATACGCAGTATTTT. Residues: CASSLAIQADTQYF.

This clonotype was seen at least ten times. The chain's CDR3 is CASSGVDTQYF. The CDR3 DNA reads TGTGCCAGCAGCGGGGTCGATACGCAGTATTTT. V gene TRBV5-6 combines with J gene TRBJ2-3; no clear D. Trimming removed 4 bases at V and 6 bases at J, with 6 bases between. Germline lookup yields CDR1 SGHDT and CDR2 YYEEEE. The CDR3 runs to 11 residues.

This clonotype was recorded a few times. The chain links TRBV5-1 to TRBJ1-2; D gene ambiguous. The V gene lost 1 base and the J gene lost 6 bases, with 13 bases spanning the gap. Germline lookup yields CDR1 SGHRS and CDR2 YFSETQ. The CDR3 totals 14 residues. The CDR3 region has the DNA TGCGCCAGCAGCTTGACCAGCGGATTCGATGGCTACACCTTC. Translated: CASSLTSGFDGYTF.

CDR3 DNA: TGTGCCAGCAGCGTTAGCGGGGGGGGCTACGAGCAGTACTTC. Amino acids: CASSVSGGGYEQYF. The gene calls are TRBV7-3 and TRBJ2-7; 11 bases are a match to TRBD2. Germline values: CDR1 SGHTA, CDR2 FQGTGA. V shed 5 bases and J 3 bases; nucleotides not matched to a gene: 3. The CDR3 runs 14 residues.

The sample holds a few counts of this clonotype. The chain has TRBV4-2 and TRBJ2-1; 10 bases agree with TRBD2. The ends lost 0 bases at V and 9 bases at J; junction bases unmatched: 11. The CDR3 has 17 amino acids. Looked up from germline, CDR1 is LGHNA and CDR2 is YNFKEQ. The CDR3 DNA follows: TGTGCCAGCAGCCAAGATAGTGGTAGCGGGGGGATCAGTGAGCAGTTCTTC. This encodes CASSQDSGSGGISEQFF.

The rearrangement joins TRBV29-1 to TRBJ1-1; the match to TRBD1 covers 9 bases. Germline V gene lookup returns CDR1 SQVTM and CDR2 ANQGSEA. The junction had 7 bases not matched to a gene; V was cut back by 6 bases and J by 5 bases. The CDR3 loop spans 13 amino acids. CDR3 residues: CSVGQGIGTEAFF. Written as DNA, the CDR3 is TGCAGCGTAGGACAGGGGATAGGAACTGAAGCTTTCTTT.

This clonotype was recorded many times. This chain joins TRBV30 and TRBJ2-5; the D is unclear. Germline values: CDR1 GTSNPN, CDR2 SVGIG (reference sequence). The V end lost 7 bases, the J end lost 5 bases, and 17 bases lay between the germline ends. The CDR3 is 13 amino acids. Written as DNA, the CDR3 is TGTGCCTCCGCTTTCGATAGCCTGGAGACCCAGTACTTC. Translated, it gives CASAFDSLETQYF. Looking up the rest from reference TRBV30 and TRBJ2-5 gives the full variable domain: SQTIHQWPATLVQPVGSPLSLECTVEGTSNPNLYWYRQAAGRGLQLLFYSVGIGQISSEVPQNLSASRPQDRQFILSSKKLLLSDSGFYLCASAFDSLETQYFGPGTRLLVL.

The rearrangement uses TRBV7-2 and TRBJ1-3, with D perhaps matching TRBD1 (5 bases). The CDR3 totals 17 residues. CDR1 SGHTA and CDR2 FQGNSA come from the germline V gene. The V end was cut by 1 base, the J end by 2 bases, with 15 bases between. The CDR3 sequence: CASSLEGWARAGNTIYF. CDR3 bases: TGTGCCAGCAGCTTAGAGGGATGGGCCAGGGCTGGAAACACCATATATTTT. Using reference TRBV7-2 and TRBJ1-3 for the parts outside the CDR3, the full variable domain is GAGVSQSPSNKVTEKGKDVELRCDPISGHTALYWYRQSLGQGLEFLIYFQGNSAPDKSGLPSDRFSAERTGGSVSTLTIQRTQQEDSAVYLCASSLEGWARAGNTIYFGEGSWLTVV.

The chain couples TRBV9 to TRBJ1-1, with D possibly being TRBD1 (6 bases). Germline V lookup: CDR1 SGDLS, CDR2 YYNGEE. The V end was cut by 4 bases, the J end by 5 bases, with 15 bases between. The CDR3 contains 14 residues. CDR3 in DNA: TGTGCCAGCAGCCCGTCCACAGGGTCTACTGAAGCTTTCTTT. Protein product: CASSPSTGSTEAFF.

This clonotype occurred a few times. J is TRBJ2-3 and V is TRBV5-1; D is possibly TRBD2 (6 bases). Germline CDR1 and CDR2: SGHRS and YFSETQ. This CDR3 region has 13 residues. Trimming stripped 9 bases from V and 1 base from J, with 12 bases between. CDR3 in DNA: TGCGCCACCGGGACTGCCGGCACAGATACGCAGTATTTT. Translating gives CATGTAGTDTQYF. Combining the CDR3 with reference TRBV5-1 and TRBJ2-3 gives the whole variable domain KAGVTQTPRYLIKTRGQQVTLSCSPISGHRSVSWYQQTPGQGLQFLFEYFSETQRNKGNFPGRFSGRQFSNSRSEMNVSTLELGDSALYLCATGTAGTDTQYFGPGTRLTVL.

This clonotype was counted only a few times. J is TRBJ2-7 and V is TRBV4-1; maybe TRBD1 (6 bases). CDR1 is MGHRA and CDR2 is YSYEKL in the germline V gene. There are 16 residues in the CDR3. V was pared by 0 bases and J by 5 bases, with 17 bases between. The CDR3, as DNA: TGCGCCAGCAGCCAAGATATTACCAGGGGATTCAACGAGCAGTACTTC. It specifies CASSQDITRGFNEQYF.

This clonotype has a handful of counts. The J gene is TRBJ2-2, the V gene TRBV4-3, with D perhaps matching TRBD2 (5 bases). Germline CDR1 and CDR2: LGHNA and YSLEER. The CDR3 runs to 16 residues. The ends were cut back, 0 bases at V and 3 bases at J, with 11 bases in the middle. The CDR3 is CASSQEIGVYTGELFF. The CDR3 DNA reads TGCGCCAGCAGCCAAGAAATCGGGGTGTACACCGGGGAGCTGTTTTTT.

The CDR3 DNA reads as TGTGCCAGCAGCTTAGCGCCTAGCGGGGGGTCCGTCATCACAGATACGCAGTATTTT. Amino acids: CASSLAPSGGSVITDTQYF. The chain employs TRBV7-8 and TRBJ2-3; 11 bases are shared with TRBD2. V trimming: 0 bases; J trimming: 2 bases; junction bases outside the gene matches: 10. This CDR3 is built from 19 residues. CDR1 and CDR2 (germline): SGHVS, FQNEAQ. The variable domain in full, with the rest retrieved from reference TRBV7-8 and TRBJ2-3, is GAGVSQSPRYKVAKRGQDVALRCDPISGHVSLFWYQQALGQGPEFLTYFQNEAQLDKSGLPSDRFFAERPEGSVSTLKIQRTQQEDSAVYLCASSLAPSGGSVITDTQYFGPGTRLTVL.

This clonotype has a handful of counts. The CDR3 here is CSARPIGLAGGRETQYF. The CDR3 DNA reads TGCAGTGCTAGACCCATCGGACTAGCGGGGGGGCGTGAGACCCAGTACTTC. The chain uses TRBV20-1 and TRBJ2-5, with 15 bases lining up with TRBD2. Germline CDR1 reads DFQATT; CDR2 reads SNEGSKA (reference sequence). The CDR3 has 17 residues. The trim removed 2 bases at V and 5 bases at J, leaving 9 bases unmatched.

The CDR3 sequence is CASSSQGEGTEAFF. The CDR3 DNA reads as TGTGCCAGCAGCTCTCAGGGGGAAGGAACTGAAGCTTTCTTT. The chain carries TRBV7-9 and TRBJ1-1; 7 bases map to TRBD1. V shed 4 bases and J 5 bases; nucleotides not matched to a gene: 7. The CDR3 runs to 14 residues. Germline CDR1 and CDR2: SEHNR and FQNEAQ (reference sequence).

This clonotype appeared a few times. The chain uses TRBV7-8 and TRBJ2-7, with 8 positions matching TRBD1. Per germline, CDR1 SGHVS and CDR2 FQNEAQ. V gave up 5 bases and J gave up 5 bases; unmatched junction bases: 17. The CDR3 spans 17 residues. CDR3 in DNA: TGTGCCAGCAGCAGAGCATTCGGCAGGGGGCAATTGGACGAGCAGTACGTC. This codes for CASSRAFGRGQLDEQYV.

The chain couples TRBV11-1 to TRBJ2-2, with D uncertain. Between the trimmed V and J ends, which lost 4 bases and 2 bases, there was a span of 8 bases. The germline V gene has CDR1 SGHAT and CDR2 FQDESV (reference sequence). This CDR3 comprises 14 residues. The CDR3 DNA reads as TGTGCCAGCAGCTCAGACACCAACACCGGGGAGCTGTTTTTT. Its protein is CASSSDTNTGELFF.

Turning to this clonotype: Sequence at one end of the junction differs from germline and may be a read error. The rearrangement joins TRBV6-6 to TRBJ2-5; TRBD1 agrees at 7 bases. This CDR3 contains 15 residues. Germline-derived CDR1 and CDR2 are MNHNY and SVGAGI (reference sequence). CDR3 nucleotides: TGTGCCAGCAGGTACTCAGGGGGACCCCAAGAGACCCAGTACTTC. Translating gives CASRYSGGPQETQYF.